This T cell receptor (beta chain) originates from a study of CD8 T cells in Susac syndrome. TCR beta was sequenced from blood CD8+ and CD4+ T cells. Multiple sclerosis controls were treatment-naive patients with stable or active relapsing-remitting disease. TEMRA cells were FACS-enriched, with CD8+ and CD4+ T cells isolated negatively. The CDR3 consists of 14 residues. Trimming removed 3 bases at V and 2 bases at J, with 10 bases between. It was with random hexamers that roughly 0.5 to 1 ug RNA was reverse transcribed. MiXCR, applied by TCRdb to the immunoSEQ multiplex PCR reads, yields one record per CDR3 protein. This sample has some 300,000 distinct CDR3 sequences; 65% to 90% occur once, and the top ten carry about 0.22%.

This TCR came from a human donor with multiple sclerosis. The chain joins TRBV12-3 or TRBV12-4 to TRBJ2-5; no definite D call. The source material was CD8+ T cells from PBMCs. CDR3 bases: TGTGCCAGCAGTTTGTGGGAATCTCAAGAGACCCAGTACTTC. Translating it yields CASSLWESQETQYF.